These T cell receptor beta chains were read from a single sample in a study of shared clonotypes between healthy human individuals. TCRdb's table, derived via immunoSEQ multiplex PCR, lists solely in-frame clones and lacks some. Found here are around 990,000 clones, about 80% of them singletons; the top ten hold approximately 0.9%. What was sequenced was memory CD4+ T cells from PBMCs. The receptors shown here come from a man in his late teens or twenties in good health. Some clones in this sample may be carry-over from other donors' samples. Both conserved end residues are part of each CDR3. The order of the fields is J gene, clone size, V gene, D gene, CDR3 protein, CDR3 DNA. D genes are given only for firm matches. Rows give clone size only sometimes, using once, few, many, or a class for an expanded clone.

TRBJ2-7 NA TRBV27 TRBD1 CASSLLGQGGEQYF TGTGCCAGCAGTTTATTGGGACAGGGAGGGGAGCAGTACTTC
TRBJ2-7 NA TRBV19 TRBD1 CASSTGTGVAEQYF TGTGCCAGTTCCACCGGGACAGGGGTCGCCGAGCAGTACTTC
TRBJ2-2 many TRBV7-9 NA CASTAKGPNTGELFF TGTGCCAGCACCGCCAAGGGGCCGAACACCGGGGAGCTGTTTTTT
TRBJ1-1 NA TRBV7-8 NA CASSSQWDNTEAFF TGTGCCAGCAGCTCACAATGGGATAACACTGAAGCTTTCTTT
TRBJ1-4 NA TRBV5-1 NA CASSLVSGRGAEKLFF TGCGCCAGCAGCTTGGTTTCGGGAAGAGGGGCTGAAAAACTGTTTTTT
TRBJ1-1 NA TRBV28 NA CASSLGGTTPEAFF TGTGCCAGCAGTTTGGGGGGGACCACTCCTGAAGCTTTCTTT
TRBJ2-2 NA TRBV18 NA CASSRDILPGELFF TGTGCCAGCTCTAGGGACATACTCCCCGGGGAGCTGTTTTTT
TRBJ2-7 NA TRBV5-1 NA CASSPGGSSYEQYF TGCGCCAGCAGCCCTGGAGGGAGCTCCTACGAGCAGTACTTC
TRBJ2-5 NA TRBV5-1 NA CASSRGVEGSKTQYF TGCGCCAGCAGCAGGGGGGTTGAGGGATCAAAGACCCAGTACTTC
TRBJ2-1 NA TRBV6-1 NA CASSEVWASWPNEQFF TGTGCCAGCAGTGAAGTGTGGGCTAGCTGGCCCAATGAGCAGTTCTTC
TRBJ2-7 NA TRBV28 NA CATRRAPYEQYF TGTGCCACTCGGAGGGCCCCCTACGAGCAGTACTTC
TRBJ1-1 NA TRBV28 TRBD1 CASSSPGGGRAFF TGTGCCAGCAGCTCGCCCGGAGGGGGCCGAGCTTTCTTT
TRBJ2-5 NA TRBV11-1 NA CASSLGTSDLETQYF TGTGCCAGCAGCTTAGGAACATCAGATTTAGAGACCCAGTACTTC
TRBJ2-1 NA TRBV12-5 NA CASGLVYNEQFF TGTGCTAGTGGTTTGGTCTACAATGAGCAGTTCTTC
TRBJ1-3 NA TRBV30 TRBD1 CAWGTGRNTIYF TGTGCCTGGGGGACAGGGAGGAACACCATATATTTT
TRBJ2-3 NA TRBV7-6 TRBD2 CASSLYGQRGEDTQYF TGTGCCAGCAGCTTATACGGCCAGCGGGGGGAAGATACGCAGTATTTT
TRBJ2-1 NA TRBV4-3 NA CASSPPLRATSYNEQFF TGCGCCAGCAGCCCTCCCCTGCGAGCCACCTCCTACAATGAGCAGTTCTTC
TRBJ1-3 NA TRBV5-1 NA CASSLSGESGNTIYF TGCGCCAGCAGCTTGTCGGGGGAAAGTGGAAACACCATATATTTT
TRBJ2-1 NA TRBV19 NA CATSARGTYNEQFF TGTGCCACCTCTGCTCGGGGGACCTACAATGAGCAGTTCTTC
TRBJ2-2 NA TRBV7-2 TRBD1 CASSLRDSLTVGELFF TGTGCCAGCAGCCTAAGGGACAGCCTAACCGTGGGGGAGCTGTTTTTT
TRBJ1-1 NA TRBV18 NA CASSPPGRGTEAFF TGTGCCAGCTCACCACCCGGCCGAGGGACTGAAGCTTTCTTT
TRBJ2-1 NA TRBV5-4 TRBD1 CASSVIPGTGGDNEQFF TGTGCCAGCAGCGTGATTCCCGGGACAGGGGGAGACAATGAGCAGTTCTTC
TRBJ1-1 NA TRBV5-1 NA CASSARGNTEAFF TGCGCCAGCAGCGCCCGGGGTAACACTGAAGCTTTCTTT
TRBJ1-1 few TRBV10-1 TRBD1 CASSAAIQGEAFF TGCGCCAGCAGTGCAGCTATACAGGGGGAAGCTTTCTTT
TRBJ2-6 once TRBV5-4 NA CASSLDPTGANVLTF TGTGCCAGCAGCTTGGATCCCACTGGGGCCAACGTCCTGACTTTC
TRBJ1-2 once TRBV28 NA CASTQGAVSYTF TGTGCCAGCACTCAAGGGGCGGTGAGCTACACCTTC